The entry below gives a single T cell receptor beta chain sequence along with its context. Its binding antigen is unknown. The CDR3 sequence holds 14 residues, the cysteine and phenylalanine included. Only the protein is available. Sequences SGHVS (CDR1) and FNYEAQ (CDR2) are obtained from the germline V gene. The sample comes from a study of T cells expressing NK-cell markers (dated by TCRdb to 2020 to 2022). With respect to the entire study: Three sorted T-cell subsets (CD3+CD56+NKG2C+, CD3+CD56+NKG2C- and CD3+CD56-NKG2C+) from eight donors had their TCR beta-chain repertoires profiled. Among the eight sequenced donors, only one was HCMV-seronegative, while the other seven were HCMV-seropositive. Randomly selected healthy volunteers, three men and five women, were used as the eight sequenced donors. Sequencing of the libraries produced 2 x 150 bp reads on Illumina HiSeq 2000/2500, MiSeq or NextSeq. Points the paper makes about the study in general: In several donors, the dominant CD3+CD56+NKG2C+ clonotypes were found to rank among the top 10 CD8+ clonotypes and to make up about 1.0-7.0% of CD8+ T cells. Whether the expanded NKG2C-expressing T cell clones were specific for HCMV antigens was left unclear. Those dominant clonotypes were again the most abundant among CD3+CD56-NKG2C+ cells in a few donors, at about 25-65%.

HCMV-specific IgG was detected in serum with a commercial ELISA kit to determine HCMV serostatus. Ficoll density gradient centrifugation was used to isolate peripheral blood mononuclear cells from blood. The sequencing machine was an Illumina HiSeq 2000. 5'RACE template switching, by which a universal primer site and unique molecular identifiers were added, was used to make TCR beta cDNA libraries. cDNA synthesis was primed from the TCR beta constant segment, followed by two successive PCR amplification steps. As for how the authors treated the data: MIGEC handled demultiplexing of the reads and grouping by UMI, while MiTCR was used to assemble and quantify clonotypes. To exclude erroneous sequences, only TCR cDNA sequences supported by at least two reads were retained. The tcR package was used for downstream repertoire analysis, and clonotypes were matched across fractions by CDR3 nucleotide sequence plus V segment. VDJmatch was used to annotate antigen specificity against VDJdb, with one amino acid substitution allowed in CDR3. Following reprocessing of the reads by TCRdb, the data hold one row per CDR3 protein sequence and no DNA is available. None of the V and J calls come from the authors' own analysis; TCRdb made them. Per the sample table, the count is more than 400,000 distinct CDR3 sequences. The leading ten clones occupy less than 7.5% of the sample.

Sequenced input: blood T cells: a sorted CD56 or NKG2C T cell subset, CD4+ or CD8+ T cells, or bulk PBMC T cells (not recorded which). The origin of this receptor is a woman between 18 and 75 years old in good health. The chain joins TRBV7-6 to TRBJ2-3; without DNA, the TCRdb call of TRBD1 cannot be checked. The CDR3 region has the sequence CASGGPPYQDTQYF.